This is a list of T cell receptor beta chains from one sample in a study of T cell responses to AZD1222 COVID-19 vaccine. Only in-frame clones appear in the TCRdb table, and some are missing; sequencing was by immunoSEQ multiplex PCR. The table has roughly 200,000 clones, 90% to 95% seen once; the top ten hold approximately 1.5%. Here the sequenced sample was peripheral blood, taken 28 days after the second dose of the MenACWY control vaccine. These receptors came from an adult who received the MenACWY meningococcal vaccine as a control. The CDR3 runs from the conserved cysteine through the conserved F or W. Each record gives: J gene, V gene, clone size, D gene, CDR3 protein, CDR3 DNA. D genes are given only for firm matches. Rows may omit the clone size; those that give it use once, few, many or a size class.

TRBJ2-1 | TRBV7-9 | . | . | CASSLVGLSVNEQFF | TGTGCCAGCAGCTTAGTTGGCCTGTCAGTCAATGAGCAGTTCTTC
TRBJ1-2 | TRBV19 | once | TRBD1 | CASSTRDSYGYTF | TGTGCCAGTAGTACCCGGGACAGCTATGGCTACACCTTC
TRBJ2-5 | TRBV5-1 | . | . | CASSEWGEQQETQYF | TGCGCCAGCAGCGAGTGGGGGGAACAACAAGAGACCCAGTACTTC
TRBJ2-7 | TRBV6-2/TRBV6-3 | . | TRBD1 | CASSRGPGQGNHEQYF | TGTGCCAGCAGTCGGGGGCCGGGACAGGGTAACCACGAGCAGTACTTC
TRBJ2-2 | TRBV30 | . | . | CAWTQTGLGELFF | TGTGCCTGGACCCAGACAGGTCTCGGGGAGCTGTTTTTT
TRBJ1-6 | TRBV10-3 | . | . | CAISDHRGSGNSPLHF | TGTGCCATCAGTGATCACCGGGGCAGCGGGAATTCACCCCTCCACTTT
TRBJ1-2 | TRBV30 | . | . | CAFPIPAGYTF | TGTGCCTTCCCGATCCCAGCGGGCTACACCTTC
TRBJ2-1 | TRBV9 | . | . | CASSVDPWSGYNEQFF | TGTGCCAGCAGCGTAGACCCCTGGTCTGGGTACAATGAGCAGTTCTTC
TRBJ1-1 | TRBV12-3/TRBV12-4 | . | TRBD1 | CATRGTGGTEAFF | TGTGCCACCCGGGGGACAGGGGGGACTGAAGCTTTCTTT
TRBJ2-5 | TRBV3-1/TRBV3-2 | . | TRBD1 | CASSQEGQGRETQYF | TGTGCCAGCAGCCAAGAAGGACAGGGGAGAGAGACCCAGTACTTC
TRBJ1-1 | TRBV27 | once | TRBD1 | CASSLSRTGNTEAFF | TGTGCCAGCAGTTTAAGTAGGACAGGGAACACTGAAGCTTTCTTT
TRBJ1-6 | TRBV6-4 | . | . | CASSESGDSPLHF | TGTGCCAGCAGTGAGTCAGGAGATTCACCCCTCCACTTT
TRBJ2-1 | TRBV7-9 | . | TRBD2 | CASSLVSGGADEQFF | TGTGCCAGCAGCTTAGTTAGCGGGGGGGCCGATGAGCAGTTCTTC
TRBJ2-3 | TRBV2 | . | TRBD2 | CASRATSGASTDTQYF | TGTGCCAGCAGGGCGACTAGCGGGGCTAGCACAGATACGCAGTATTTT
TRBJ1-1 | TRBV27 | once | TRBD1 | CASRGTGIISEAFF | TGTGCCAGCAGGGGGACAGGGATTATCTCTGAAGCTTTCTTT
TRBJ2-2 | TRBV30 | . | . | CAWSSTGSGELFF | TGTGCCTGGAGTTCTACCGGGAGTGGGGAGCTGTTTTTT
TRBJ1-2 | TRBV19 | . | TRBD1 | CASTKWGMGTGEDYGYTF | TGTGCCAGTACCAAATGGGGGATGGGGACAGGGGAAGACTATGGCTACACCTTC
TRBJ2-1 | TRBV7-3 | . | . | CASSLTETANEQFF | TGTGCCAGCAGCTTAACGGAAACGGCCAATGAGCAGTTCTTC
TRBJ2-7 | TRBV2 | few | . | CASTRQDSYEQYF | TGTGCCAGCACGAGACAGGACAGCTACGAGCAGTACTTC
TRBJ2-7 | TRBV7-9 | . | TRBD2 | CASSSRSGAYEQYF | TGTGCCAGCAGCTCTAGAAGCGGGGCCTACGAGCAGTACTTC
TRBJ1-2 | TRBV4-2 | . | . | CASSQVQGANYGYTF | TGTGCCAGCAGCCAAGTCCAGGGCGCTAACTATGGCTACACCTTC
TRBJ2-4 | TRBV7-9 | . | TRBD1 | CASSLAGDRGRGIQYF | TGTGCCAGCAGCTTAGCGGGGGACAGGGGGCGCGGCATTCAGTACTTC
TRBJ2-7 | TRBV6-5 | . | TRBD1 | CASRHGQGHEQYF | TGTGCCAGCCGACATGGACAGGGCCACGAGCAGTACTTC